This TCR beta chain came from a study of shared clonotypes between healthy human individuals. As for the study in general: Each donor had three CD4 naive, three CD4 memory, two CD8 naive and one CD8 memory plate. Findings and limits, study-wide: Large depth notwithstanding, sorted-subset sequencing proved incomplete by rarefaction. Clonotype sharing among donors, it was expected, would be affected by sequencing depth.

In the case of this clone: Antigen specificity is unknown.

What CD8 memory combined were CD45RO+ cells and CCR7-negative CD45RA+ TemRA cells. The repertoire was sequenced with immunoSEQ multiplex PCR; TCRdb's copy has only in-frame clones and lacks some. Seen here are approximately 640,000 clones, around 91% observed once, and the top ten hold 30% to 35%. Looked up from germline, CDR1 is SGHTA and CDR2 is FQGNSA. The CDR3 has 16 amino acids. The junction had 9 bases not matched to a gene; V was cut back by 5 bases and J by 2 bases. The genes are TRBV7-2 and TRBJ2-3; 8 nucleotides agree with TRBD2. This receptor was taken from a man aged 18 to 30 in good health. Some clones in this sample may be carry-over from other donors' samples. The specimen sequenced was memory CD8+ T cells from PBMCs. Subset indicated: CD45RO+ cells pooled with CCR7-negative TemRA cells. Written as DNA, the CDR3 is TGTGCCAGCAGCCCCCGGGAGGGCCCGTTCACAGATACGCAGTATTTT. Amino acids: CASSPREGPFTDTQYF. Variable domain in full (rest from reference TRBV7-2 and TRBJ2-3): GAGVSQSPSNKVTEKGKDVELRCDPISGHTALYWYRQSLGQGLEFLIYFQGNSAPDKSGLPSDRFSAERTGGSVSTLTIQRTQQEDSAVYLCASSPREGPFTDTQYFGPGTRLTVL.